The T cell receptor (beta chain) under discussion was sequenced for a study of cytomegalovirus exposure and HLA in healthy donors (dated by TCRdb to 2016 to 2017). About the study as a whole: According to an earlier analysis of a few hundred of the donors, about 180 million T cells yielded over 90 million unique TCR beta sequences and approximately 280 Gb of sequence data. A later genetic analysis took genome-wide SNP genotypes for about 65% of the 666 donors and used that subset as a discovery cohort. The genetic ancestry cluster associated with self-reported Caucasian donors included 81% of the roughly 380 genotyped donors. To predict cytomegalovirus infection status, the study combined high-throughput TCR immunosequencing, statistical association of individual TCRs with disease status, and machine learning. Class I and class II HLA loci were covered by the typing at four-digit resolution. The study aimed to test whether cataloging public T cell receptors could reveal signatures of past pathogen exposure. The number of donors typed differed by locus, with 629-630 for A, B, C, DRB1 and DQB1, 522 for DQA1, nearly 610 for DPA1, and under 490 for DPB1. Along with the roughly 710-subject first cohort, a separate validation cohort of around 120 different subjects was used. About 5 DR-DQ haplotypes were handled as single units for association and clustering, since linkage in the cohort was strong. An earlier analysis of 587 of the donors used high-throughput TCR beta sequencing to judge whether each TCR beta V gene segment behaved as functional or pseudogenic. About 310 gigabases of sequencing data and tens of millions of unique TCR sequences were included in an early release covering several hundred HLA-typed donors. Using immunosequencing, the study profiled T cell repertoires from around 670 subjects and related those repertoires to cytomegalovirus serostatus. All discovery cohort repertoires had been generated on a single sequencing platform. On average, around 240,000 unique TCR beta nucleotide sequences were sequenced per donor among some 420 genotyped donors of the cohort, with roughly 18% of those sequences being non-productive. Donor age, sex, ethnicity and CMV serostatus were compiled together with the repertoire data. A later analysis re-examined previously published TCR beta repertoires from more than 550 donors and added high-resolution HLA genotyping to investigate patterns of TCR occurrence. Rather than drawing on any new phenotypic data, the later analysis identified candidate immune exposures from TCR beta sequences and the way those sequences occurred across donors.

In total, over 600 healthy bone marrow donors made up the cohort. All cohort members were sampled while nominally healthy, although unrecorded immune exposures were likely present. The donor tested CMV seronegative, placing the donor among the roughly 350 seronegative members of the cohort. Each donor provided a peripheral blood sample, and peripheral blood mononuclear cells were used for TCR beta sequencing. Genomic DNA extraction from the blood cell samples was performed with the Qiagen DNeasy Blood Extraction Kit. As concerns this clone: The antigen it recognizes is unknown. No much larger clone exists at a distance of one base, and base qualities are not known.

According to the germline V gene (reference sequence), CDR1 reads LNHNV and CDR2 reads YYDKDF. V is pruned by 0 bases and J by 4 bases, leaving 2 bases of the junction without a gene match. Measured from the cysteine to the phenylalanine, the CDR3 is 14 residues long. The entry retains the CDR3 DNA only, 42 bases that are in frame from base 1. The method behind the library was the immunoSEQ multiplex PCR assay. For the multiplex PCR, a mixture combining 60 forward primers for TCR Vbeta segments and 13 reverse primers for TCR Jbeta segments was used. The CDR3 region of rearranged TCR beta genes was amplified from genomic DNA by a multiplex PCR assay. On the Illumina HiSeq System, the amplified TCR beta libraries were sequenced as 87-base-pair reads. The paper's data handling went like this. Across the 700 or so repertoires, a later analysis counted some 80 million unique TCR beta chains, around 10 million of which were shared by at least two donors. To remove PCR and sequencing errors, raw reads were error-corrected and collapsed into unique sequences using a nearest-neighbor algorithm that merged closely related sequences. Alignment of CDR3 sequences to IMGT reference sequences was used to assign V, D and J gene segments. For a sequence to be retained, a match of at least six nucleotides to both a V gene segment and a J gene segment was required. A rearrangement counted as productive if the CDR3 had no stop codons and remained in frame with V and J, and every other rearrangement counted as non-productive. Following IMGT convention, CDR3 was defined as the stretch from the second conserved V-encoded cysteine up to the conserved J-encoded phenylalanine. Sequences without an unambiguous match to a single V gene segment were excluded from the earlier analysis of several hundred of the donors. In an earlier analysis of approximately 610 of the donors, V segments were called functional above 56.7% productive rearrangements and were called segregating when the between-donor standard deviation exceeded 5%. A statistical classification framework was built to diagnose cytomegalovirus status from the catalog of TCR beta chain sequences. A later analysis assigned V and J genes by comparing TCR nucleotide sequences with IMGT/GENE-DB human TR gene sequences. The TCRdist pipeline was used in a later analysis to assign CDR3 sequences and most-parsimonious VDJ recombination scenarios. A later analysis defined each TCR beta chain by its CDR3 amino acid sequence plus V-gene family, and excluded reads lacking a unique V-gene family. In a later analysis, fewer than 600 highly shared, low-generation-probability nucleotide sequences were removed to address suspected cross-contamination and a sequencing artifact. For each public chain, a later analysis derived a clonal expansion index from normalized ranks of inferred template counts within each repertoire. In a later analysis, generation probabilities were computed with a VDJ recombination model fitted to out-of-frame rearrangements, and the resulting probabilities were checked against IGoR. A later analysis scored TCR-TCR, TCR-HLA and TCR-CMV co-occurrence with hypergeometric tests, applying a repertoire-size bias correction to TCR pairs. A later analysis estimated false discovery rates by permuting HLA or CMV assignments 20 times. In a later analysis, co-occurring TCRs were grouped with DBSCAN, and TCRdist sequence similarity was added when clustering was performed within HLA-allele-positive subsets. Repertoires with fewer than 30,000 or more than 120,000 public chains, plus five repertoires with anomalous nucleotide sharing, were excluded from co-occurrence clustering. Imported from immuneACCESS, the table was reduced by TCRdb to in-frame sequences with V and J called. These copies leave out some clones; in studies compared against another copy, an unresolved V gene accounts for under half, and the cause of the remainder is not known. D and trimming were read from the DNA, whereas the V and J calls and clone size are those reported in that table. This sample comprises under 65,000 clones, roughly 85% of them detected only once. The biggest ten clones account for around 2.9% of the sample.

What the research found in general, with its limitations: A further reported finding was that TCR beta sequences accurately predicted the HLA-A and HLA-B alleles for most subjects in the first cohort. In a later genetic analysis, a missense DCLRE1C variant was associated with V-gene and J-gene trimming of TCR beta chains, and the association was replicated in an independent cohort. Because counts were too low, roughly 16 rarely observed V segments, including chromosome 9 orphons, were left out of the earlier analysis of a few hundred of the donors. Some IMGT-functional V segments, including TRBV6-2 and TRBV6-3, could not be distinguished by the 87-base-pair reads and were therefore excluded. The classifier was reported to diagnose cytomegalovirus status with high specificity and sensitivity in both the original cohort and the validation cohort. In a later genetic analysis, fewer N-insertions in productive TCRs were reported among donors in an Asian-associated ancestry cluster than the roughly 700-donor mean. For the cohort, immune exposure information was limited to CMV serostatus. According to the authors, the approach could potentially be generalized to other disease states and immunological phenotypes. While some public TCRs were present in many individuals, most TCR sequences turned up only very rarely across donors. Presence/absence analyses assumed roughly uniform sequencing depth across donors, an assumption that may not hold. According to a later analysis, parvovirus B19, influenza, CMV and Epstein-Barr virus appeared linked to several top co-occurrence clusters. The study listed 170 or so TCR beta chains as associated with cytomegalovirus. Three of the identified cytomegalovirus-associated TCR beta chains were confirmed in vitro to be specific for cytomegalovirus antigens. In an earlier analysis of some 640 of the donors, most TCR beta V segments were observed in productive rearrangements about 90% or about 30% of the time, broadly matching IMGT annotations. According to a later analysis, most CMV-associated TCR beta chains appeared to be HLA-restricted, and the HLA associations seemed to be driven largely by CMV exposure. A later analysis found that TCR association rates varied across HLA loci, with DRB1 alleles showing the most associated TCRs and HLA-C alleles the fewest. When HLA alleles, especially DR and DQ, strongly co-occurred, attributing TCR associations to individual alleles was difficult. A cluster of highly shared sequence variants was judged likely to be a technical artifact of the sequencing pipeline. Compared with equally common non-associated chains, HLA-associated TCR beta chains in a later analysis were more clonally expanded and had lower generation probabilities. Correlated functional status among segregating V segments might be attributable to linkage disequilibrium, but an unknown experimental factor could not be ruled out. Only TCR beta chains were sequenced in this cohort, and the absence of alpha or paired-chain data limited detectable features. A later analysis associated 15,000 or so TCR beta sequences with specific HLA alleles at a false discovery rate of 0.05. HLA typing was unavailable for some donors at each locus, so association tests used only the typed subset.

This clonotype originated in a woman aged 18-35 years in good health and CMV-seronegative. Source material: PBMCs. The receptor chain draws on TRBV15 and TRBJ2-5, with 7 middle bases fitting TRBD2. The DNA reads TGTGCCACCAGCAGAGATCGCGGGGGAGAGACCCAGTACTTC. Its translation reads: CATSRDRGGETQYF.